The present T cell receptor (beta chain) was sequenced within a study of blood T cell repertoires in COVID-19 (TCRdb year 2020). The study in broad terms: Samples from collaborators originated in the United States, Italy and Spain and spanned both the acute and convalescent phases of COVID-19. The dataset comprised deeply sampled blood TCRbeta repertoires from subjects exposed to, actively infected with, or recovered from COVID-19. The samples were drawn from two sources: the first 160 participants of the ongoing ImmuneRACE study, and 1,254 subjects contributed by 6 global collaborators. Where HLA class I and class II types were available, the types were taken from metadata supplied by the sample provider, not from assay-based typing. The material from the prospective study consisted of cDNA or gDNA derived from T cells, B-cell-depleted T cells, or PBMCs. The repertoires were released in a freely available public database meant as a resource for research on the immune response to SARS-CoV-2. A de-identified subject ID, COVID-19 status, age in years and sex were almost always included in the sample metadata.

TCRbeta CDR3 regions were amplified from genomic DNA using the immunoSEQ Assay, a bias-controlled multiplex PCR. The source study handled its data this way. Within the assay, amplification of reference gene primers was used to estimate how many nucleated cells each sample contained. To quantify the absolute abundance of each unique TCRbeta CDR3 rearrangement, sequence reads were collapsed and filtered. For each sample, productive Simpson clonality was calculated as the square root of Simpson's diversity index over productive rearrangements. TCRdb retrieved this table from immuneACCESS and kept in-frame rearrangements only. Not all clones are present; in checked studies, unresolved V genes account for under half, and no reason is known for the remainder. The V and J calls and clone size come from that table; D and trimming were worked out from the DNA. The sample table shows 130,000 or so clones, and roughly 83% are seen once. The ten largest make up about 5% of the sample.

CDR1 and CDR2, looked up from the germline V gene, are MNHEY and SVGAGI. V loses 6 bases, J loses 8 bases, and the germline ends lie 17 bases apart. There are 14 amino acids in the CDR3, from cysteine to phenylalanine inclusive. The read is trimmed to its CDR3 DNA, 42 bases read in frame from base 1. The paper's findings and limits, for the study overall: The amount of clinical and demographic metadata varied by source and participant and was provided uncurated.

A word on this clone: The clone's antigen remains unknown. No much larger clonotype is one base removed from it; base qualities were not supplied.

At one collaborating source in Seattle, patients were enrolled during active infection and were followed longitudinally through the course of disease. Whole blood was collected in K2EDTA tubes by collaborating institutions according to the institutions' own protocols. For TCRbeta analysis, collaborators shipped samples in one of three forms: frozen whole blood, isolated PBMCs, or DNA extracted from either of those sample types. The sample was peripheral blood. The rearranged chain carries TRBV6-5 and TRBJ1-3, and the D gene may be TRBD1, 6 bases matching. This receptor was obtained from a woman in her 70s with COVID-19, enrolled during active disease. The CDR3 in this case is CASREMTGPDTIYF. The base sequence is TGTGCCAGCAGGGAGATGACAGGCCCGGACACCATATATTTT.